The 29 T cell receptor beta chains in this list originate from one sample, sequenced in a study of T cell changes during pregnancy in multiple sclerosis. Data came from immunoSEQ multiplex PCR; TCRdb stores just in-frame clones and leaves some out. The data contain over 50,000 clones, 93% of them singletons. The material sequenced was peripheral blood, taken in the second trimester of pregnancy. These receptors all stem from a female donor with multiple sclerosis, enrolled in a pregnancy study.

The chain is built from TRBV5-5 and TRBJ1-4, with D perhaps matching TRBD1 (5 bases). Germline values: CDR1 SGHKS, CDR2 YYEKEE (reference sequence). With 4 bases removed from V and 8 bases from J, the gap between germline ends came to 18 bases. The CDR3 length is 15 residues. Written as DNA, the CDR3 is TGTGCCAGCAGCCCCGGGACTCCGTCCAAAGAAAAACTGTTTTTT. Translating gives CASSPGTPSKEKLFF.

This clone appeared once. Here the CDR3 reads CASSSRLAGGRLINTGELFF. As DNA, the CDR3 is TGTGCCAGCAGTTCTCGACTAGCGGGAGGACGACTAATAAACACCGGGGAGCTGTTTTTT. This rearrangement joins TRBV2 to TRBJ2-2, with 13 positions matching TRBD2. V shed 5 bases and J 2 bases; nucleotides not matched to a gene: 14. CDR3 length equals 20 residues. The germline V gene has CDR1 SNHLY and CDR2 FYNNEI. Full variable domain (outside the CDR3, taken from reference TRBV2 and TRBJ2-2): EPEVTQTPSHQVTQMGQEVILRCVPISNHLYFYWYRQILGQKVEFLVSFYNNEISEKSEIFDDQFSVERPDGSNFTLKIRSTKLEDSAMYFCASSSRLAGGRLINTGELFFGEGSRLTVL.

The gene calls are TRBV7-9 and TRBJ2-7, with 11 positions matching TRBD2. Germline V gene data show CDR1 as SEHNR and CDR2 as FQNEAQ (reference sequence). V dropped 5 bases and J dropped 1; count of bases not matched to a gene: 7. CDR3 length: 16 amino acids. The CDR3 nucleotides are TGTGCCAGCAGCCTCCCGACTAGCGGGACTTCCTACGAGCAGTACTTC. Its translation is CASSLPTSGTSYEQYF.

The chain employs TRBV11-2 and TRBJ2-7, with D unresolved. The germline V gene encodes CDR1 SGHAT and CDR2 FQNNGV. The CDR3 is 15 amino acids. Trimming removed 1 base from V and 3 bases from J, with 13 bases in between. CDR3 DNA sequence: TGTGCCAGCAGCTTAGTCCGGAGCGCCGTCTACGAGCAGTACTTC. Its protein product is CASSLVRSAVYEQYF. The full variable domain, completed using reference TRBV11-2 and TRBJ2-7, is EAGVAQSPRYKIIEKRQSVAFWCNPISGHATLYWYQQILGQGPKLLIQFQNNGVVDDSQLPKDRFSAERLKGVDSTLKIQPAKLEDSAVYLCASSLVRSAVYEQYFGPGTRLTVT.

V usage is TRBV9 and J usage is TRBJ2-7; 11 nucleotides line up with TRBD1. J was trimmed by 6 bases and V by 4 bases; bases with no gene match: 9. Germline V gene data show CDR1 as SGDLS and CDR2 as YYNGEE. There are 15 residues in the CDR3. The CDR3 DNA is TGTGCCAGCAGCCCATCCGGGACAGGGGGAGGCGAGCAGTACTTC. Its translation is CASSPSGTGGGEQYF.

Only a few counts were recorded for this clone. The rearrangement uses TRBV7-2 and TRBJ2-7; D ambiguous. CDR3 length: 13 amino acids. Germline V CDR1 and CDR2: SGHTA, FQGNSA. With 10 bases removed from V and 4 bases from J, the gap between germline ends came to 17 bases. The CDR3 protein is CATQPGGLYEQYF. The DNA of the CDR3 is TGTGCCACTCAACCTGGCGGTTTGTACGAGCAGTACTTC.

This chain links TRBV7-3 with TRBJ1-1; 7 bases fit TRBD1. After removal of 2 bases from V and 2 bases from J, the junction contained 8 bases not matched to a gene. The germline V gene has CDR1 SGHTA and CDR2 FQGTGA. This CDR3 is built from 16 residues. The CDR3 spells CASSLSGQAVNTEAFF. CDR3 bases: TGTGCCAGCAGCTTATCCGGACAGGCCGTTAACACTGAAGCTTTCTTT. The full variable domain, completed using reference TRBV7-3 and TRBJ1-1, is GAGVSQTPSNKVTEKGKYVELRCDPISGHTALYWYRQSLGQGPEFLIYFQGTGAADDSGLPNDRFFAVRPEGSVSTLKIQRTERGDSAVYLCASSLSGQAVNTEAFFGQGTRLTVV.

V is TRBV29-1 and J is TRBJ2-7; D possibly corresponds to TRBD1 (6 bases). V was shortened by 7 bases and J by 0 bases, with 10 bases between the two germline ends. The CDR3 is 12 residues long. Looked up from germline, CDR1 is SQVTM and CDR2 is ANQGSEA. The CDR3 spells CSGGQTSYEQYF. The CDR3 DNA is TGCAGCGGGGGACAAACCTCCTACGAGCAGTACTTC.

The chain is built from TRBV27 and TRBJ2-5; the match to TRBD2 covers 15 bases. V lost 0 bases and J lost 5; bases outside the gene matches: 10. The V gene's germline CDR1 is MNHEY and CDR2 SMNVEV (reference sequence). The CDR3 contains 19 residues. The CDR3 coding sequence is TGTGCCAGCAGTTTATCTTATCCGGGACTAGCGGGAGGTTTGGAGACCCAGTACTTC. Translating it yields CASSLSYPGLAGGLETQYF.

This chain connects TRBV7-9 to TRBJ2-7, with D unclear. With 0 bases removed from V and 9 bases from J, the gap between germline ends came to 12 bases. The CDR3 totals 13 residues. Germline loops: CDR1 SEHNR, CDR2 FQNEAQ (reference sequence). CDR3 region: CASSLALSLGQYF. The CDR3 DNA reads TGTGCCAGCAGCTTAGCGCTTTCCCTAGGGCAGTACTTC. Full variable domain (rest looked up from reference TRBV7-9 and TRBJ2-7): DTGVSQNPRHKITKRGQNVTFRCDPISEHNRLYWYRQTLGQGPEFLTYFQNEAQLEKSRLLSDRFSAERPKGSFSTLEIQRTEQGDSAMYLCASSLALSLGQYFGPGTRLTVT.

The rearrangement links TRBV5-5 to TRBJ1-3; 8 nucleotides align to TRBD1. The trim removed 4 bases at V and 4 bases at J, leaving 7 bases unmatched. In germline, CDR1 is SGHKS, CDR2 YYEKEE (reference sequence). The CDR3 runs 15 residues. Written as DNA, the CDR3 is TGTGCCAGCAGCGCCGGACAGGGTTCAGGAAACACCATATATTTT. Its translation is CASSAGQGSGNTIYF.

J is TRBJ1-4 and V is TRBV5-4; TRBD1 aligns across 10 bases. Per the germline V gene, CDR1 is SGHNT and CDR2 is YYREEE (reference sequence). V dropped 10 bases and J dropped 8; count of bases not matched to a gene: 8. The CDR3 consists of 13 residues. The CDR3 DNA reads as TGTGCCGTATCCGGGACAGGGGAGGAAAAACTGTTTTTT. Translating gives CAVSGTGEEKLFF.

V and J are TRBV27 and TRBJ1-2; D perhaps matches TRBD1 (5 bases). The CDR3 covers 13 residues. Germline V lookup: CDR1 MNHEY, CDR2 SMNVEV (reference sequence). The ends were cut back, 0 bases at V and 8 bases at J, with 10 bases in the middle. For the CDR3, the DNA is TGTGCCAGCAGTTTATCCCAGGGTTCCGGCTACACCTTC. It codes for CASSLSQGSGYTF.

V usage is TRBV30 and J usage is TRBJ2-3; D is undetermined. Trimming stripped 6 bases from V and 3 bases from J, with 19 bases between. The germline V gene encodes CDR1 GTSNPN and CDR2 SVGIG (reference sequence). The CDR3 contains 15 residues. The CDR3 protein is CACLSSGWNTDTQYF. In DNA form, the CDR3 reads TGTGCCTGCCTCTCTTCCGGGTGGAATACAGATACGCAGTATTTT.

The chain couples TRBV27 to TRBJ2-3; TRBD2 is a possible D gene (6 bases). Per the germline V gene, CDR1 is MNHEY and CDR2 is SMNVEV (reference sequence). Trimming removed 3 bases at V and 0 bases at J, with 10 bases between. CDR3 size: 15 residues. The DNA of the CDR3 is TGTGCCAGCAGTTTTAGTCGGGGGAGCACAGATACGCAGTATTTT. It is translated as CASSFSRGSTDTQYF.

This chain joins TRBV7-6 and TRBJ2-1, with 9 bases fitting TRBD2. The CDR3 runs 14 residues. Trimming cost V 5 bases and J 7 bases; bases outside gene matches: 6. Germline V lookup: CDR1 SGHVS, CDR2 FNYEAQ. CDR3 region: CASSPYLAGNEQFF. The CDR3 region has the DNA TGTGCCAGCAGCCCCTATCTAGCGGGAAATGAGCAGTTCTTC.

The chain has TRBV6-1 and TRBJ2-7; 7 nucleotides agree with TRBD2. This CDR3 has 17 amino acids. The germline V gene encodes CDR1 MNHNS and CDR2 SASEGT. After removal of 1 base from V and 4 bases from J, the junction contained 13 bases not matched to a gene. The CDR3 is CASSEELARPPSYEQYF. The CDR3 DNA reads TGTGCCAGCAGTGAAGAACTAGCGCGTCCACCTAGTTACGAGCAGTACTTC.

As DNA, the CDR3 is TGCGCCAGCAGCCAAGGGGACAGGGGACTAGCCAACACCGGGGAGCTGTTTTTT. It encodes CASSQGDRGLANTGELFF. The gene calls are TRBV4-1 and TRBJ2-2; D is perhaps TRBD1 (10 bases). Germline-derived CDR1 and CDR2 are MGHRA and YSYEKL. Trimming left V 1 base short and J 2 bases short, with 17 bases between. This CDR3 contains 18 residues.

The chain has TRBV29-1 and TRBJ2-3, with no clear D. This CDR3 is built from 12 residues. V gave up 6 bases and J gave up 4 bases, with 11 bases separating them. The germline V gene has CDR1 SQVTM and CDR2 ANQGSEA. CDR3 DNA: TGCAGCGTAATACGACGGGCAGATACGCAGTATTTT. Protein sequence: CSVIRRADTQYF.

The rearrangement uses TRBV18 and TRBJ1-1; 9 bases are shared with TRBD1. Germline CDR1 and CDR2: KGHSH and LQKENI. V was clipped by 5 bases and J by 9 bases; unmatched bases: 4. The CDR3 is made up of 12 amino acids. The CDR3 is CASSSNRGQAFF. The DNA for the CDR3 is TGTGCCAGCTCATCTAACAGGGGGCAAGCTTTCTTT.

The chain has TRBV7-9 and TRBJ2-1, with a possible D match to TRBD2 (5 bases). CDR3 length: 14 amino acids. From germline, CDR1 is SEHNR and CDR2 FQNEAQ (reference sequence). Trimming left V 0 bases short and J 8 bases short, with 11 bases between. Here the CDR3 DNA reads TGTGCCAGCAGCTTAGCGGGAGCCAGTCATGAGCAGTTCTTC. It is translated as CASSLAGASHEQFF.

This clone has just a few counts. The chain links TRBV29-1 to TRBJ1-1; D call uncertain. Germline loops: CDR1 SQVTM, CDR2 ANQGSEA. Between the trimmed V and J ends, which lost 3 bases and 11 bases, there was a span of 13 bases. This CDR3 is 11 amino acids long. Here the CDR3 DNA reads TGCAGCGTTGAGGGTAGGTCGGGGGCTTTCTTT. This encodes CSVEGRSGAFF.

The V call is TRBV28, the J call TRBJ2-3; perhaps TRBD2 as D (5 bases). The CDR3 has 19 amino acids. Per germline, CDR1 MDHEN and CDR2 SYDVKM. Trimming took 6 bases from V and 0 from J, leaving 25 bases between them. In DNA form, the CDR3 reads TGTGCCAGCAGCTCGCCACATCCCATGAGCGGATTTAGCACAGATACGCAGTATTTT. This sequence encodes CASSSPHPMSGFSTDTQYF.

V usage is TRBV7-2 and J usage is TRBJ2-1; 10 positions agree with TRBD1. Germline-derived CDR1 and CDR2 are SGHTA and FQGNSA. The CDR3 loop spans 13 amino acids. V was pared by 9 bases and J by 6 bases, with 5 bases of the junction left unmatched. CDR3: CASKGQGGNEQFF. CDR3 nucleotide sequence: TGTGCCAGTAAAGGACAGGGGGGCAATGAGCAGTTCTTC.

Notes on this clone: Other DNA sequences in the sample encode the same CDR3. The rearrangement links TRBV27 to TRBJ1-5; D remains unclear. The CDR3 is 14 amino acids. V lost 5 bases, J lost 0 bases, and 8 bases lay in between. The germline V gene has CDR1 MNHEY and CDR2 SMNVEV (reference sequence). CDR3 sequence: CASSLGSSNQPQHF. The CDR3 DNA sequence: TGTGCCAGCAGTCTCGGGTCTAGCAATCAGCCCCAGCATTTT.

This chain links TRBV5-1 with TRBJ1-1, with D hard to call. Trimming left V 4 bases short and J 1 base short, with 11 bases between. CDR1 SGHRS and CDR2 YFSETQ come from the germline V gene. The CDR3 is made up of 14 amino acids. The CDR3 DNA is TGCGCCAGCAGCCCTTGGCTAGGGAACACTGAAGCTTTCTTT. Translating gives CASSPWLGNTEAFF.

The DNA for the CDR3 is TGTGCCAGCAGTTTATATCAGGGATCCGACACTGAAGCTTTCTTT. Translated, it gives CASSLYQGSDTEAFF. This chain connects TRBV27 to TRBJ1-1; TRBD1 might be the D (5 bases). The length of the CDR3 is 15 residues. Germline CDR1 reads MNHEY; CDR2 reads SMNVEV (reference sequence). V lost 1 base and J 3 bases, leaving 12 bases between the germline ends.

The chain combines TRBV7-9 with TRBJ2-7, with 12 bases fitting TRBD2. The CDR3 extends over 16 amino acids. Per germline, CDR1 SEHNR and CDR2 FQNEAQ (reference sequence). J was trimmed by 2 bases and V by 4 bases; bases with no gene match: 6. In DNA, the CDR3 is TGTGCCAGCAGCTCGACGACTAGCGGGAGACCCTACGAGCAGTACTTC. Its translation: CASSSTTSGRPYEQYF.

This rearrangement joins TRBV4-1 to TRBJ2-7; the D gene is possibly TRBD1 (6 bases). V lost 0 bases, J lost 0 bases, and 12 bases lay in between. This CDR3 contains 16 residues. The germline CDR1 and CDR2 sequences are MGHRA and YSYEKL. CDR3 nucleotide sequence: TGCGCCAGCAGCCAAGAGGACAGATTGTCCTCCTACGAGCAGTACTTC. Its translation is CASSQEDRLSSYEQYF.